These 10 T cell receptor beta chains came from one sample sequenced in a study of OX40 agonist ivuxolimab in advanced cancers. Produced via immunoSEQ multiplex PCR; TCRdb's table is partial and in-frame only. The table shows roughly 58,000 clones, with approximately 80% occurring only once. The sample was CD4+ or CD8+ T cells sorted from blood, taken in a trial of the OX40 agonist ivuxolimab. Source of these receptors: an adult with an advanced solid tumor such as melanoma, head and neck, liver or kidney cancer.

This chain's CDR3 is CASSLGVGDGTGELFF. Written as DNA, the CDR3 is TGTGCCAGCAGCTTAGGAGTAGGGGACGGGACCGGGGAGCTGTTTTTT. The chain has TRBV7-9 and TRBJ2-2; D tentatively fits TRBD1 or TRBD2 (5 bases each). Trimming took 1 base from V and 5 from J, leaving 14 bases between them. The germline gives CDR1 SEHNR, CDR2 FQNEAQ (reference sequence). This CDR3 is built from 16 residues. Based on the CDR3 plus reference TRBV7-9 and TRBJ2-2, the full variable domain is DTGVSQNPRHKITKRGQNVTFRCDPISEHNRLYWYRQTLGQGPEFLTYFQNEAQLEKSRLLSDRFSAERPKGSFSTLEIQRTEQGDSAMYLCASSLGVGDGTGELFFGEGSRLTVL.

The chain couples TRBV25-1 to TRBJ2-5; 7 positions agree with TRBD1. CDR3 length equals 18 residues. V gave up 4 bases and J gave up 4 bases; unmatched junction bases: 18. The germline V gene has CDR1 MGHDK and CDR2 SYGVNS. CDR3 DNA sequence: TGTGCCAGCAGTGTTCCCCTCCCCGACAGGGCGTTTGGAGAGACCCAGTACTTC. Protein: CASSVPLPDRAFGETQYF.

The chain couples TRBV5-1 to TRBJ2-3; 13 bases line up with TRBD2. This CDR3 comprises 17 residues. Looked up from germline, CDR1 is SGHRS and CDR2 is YFSETQ. V dropped 4 bases and J dropped 4; count of bases not matched to a gene: 9. CDR3 bases: TGCGCCAGCAGCCCCAGGACTAGCGGGAGTGGGGCAGATACGCAGTATTTT. Translating it yields CASSPRTSGSGADTQYF.

The V gene is TRBV5-6, the J gene TRBJ1-2; 7 bases fit TRBD1. This CDR3 has 14 amino acids. The ends lost 9 bases at V and 4 bases at J; junction bases unmatched: 12. CDR1 is SGHDT, CDR2 YYEEEE, per germline. The chain's CDR3 is CATRRGGASYGYTF. The CDR3 coding sequence is TGTGCCACCAGAAGAGGGGGCGCGAGCTATGGCTACACCTTC.

This rearrangement joins TRBV13 to TRBJ1-2, with D perhaps matching TRBD1 (6 bases). V was pared by 2 bases and J by 2 bases, with 12 bases between. This CDR3 has 15 amino acids. Germline-derived CDR1 and CDR2 are PRHDT and FYEKMQ (reference sequence). CDR3 amino acids: CASSLYSGENYGYTF. The CDR3 bases are TGTGCCAGCAGCTTATATTCAGGGGAAAACTATGGCTACACCTTC.

This clone came up a few times. The chain joins TRBV2 to TRBJ2-7, with D tentatively TRBD1 (8 bases). V was cut by 6 bases and J by 7 bases, with 16 bases left in between. Germline V CDR1 and CDR2: SNHLY, FYNNEI. This CDR3 contains 13 residues. CDR3 loop: CASSGQGGSEQYF. As DNA, the CDR3 is TGTGCCAGCAGCGGACAGGGCGGGAGTGAGCAGTACTTC.

The V call is TRBV4-3, the J call TRBJ2-1, with a tentative D call TRBD2 (6 bases). Trimming stripped 1 base from V and 2 bases from J, with 12 bases between. Germline assignment: CDR1 LGHNA and CDR2 YSLEER. The CDR3 contains 16 residues. CDR3 amino acids: CASSQALGGAYNEQFF. As DNA, the CDR3 is TGCGCCAGCAGCCAAGCCTTGGGCGGGGCCTACAATGAGCAGTTCTTC.

The chain is built from TRBV2 and TRBJ2-1; D possibly corresponds to TRBD1 (6 bases). V dropped 6 bases and J dropped 0 bases, with 18 bases sitting between them. This CDR3 comprises 17 residues. Per germline, CDR1 SNHLY and CDR2 FYNNEI. CDR3 DNA sequence: TGTGCCAGCAGCCACGACAGCCAGGGGTTCTCCTACAATGAGCAGTTCTTC. This sequence encodes CASSHDSQGFSYNEQFF.

This chain links TRBV4-1 with TRBJ1-5; D remains unclear. With 0 bases removed from V and 9 bases from J, the gap between germline ends came to 9 bases. The CDR3 is made up of 13 amino acids. Germline CDR1 and CDR2: MGHRA and YSYEKL. The CDR3 is CASSQESGTPQHF. The CDR3 nucleotides are TGCGCCAGCAGCCAAGAATCAGGCACGCCCCAGCATTTT.

The rearrangement uses TRBV7-9 and TRBJ2-7; D is undetermined. CDR3 length: 14 residues. CDR1 and CDR2 from the germline V gene are SEHNR and FQNEAQ (reference sequence). V was clipped by 5 bases and J by 0 bases, with 11 bases between them. The CDR3 nucleotides are TGTGCCAGCAGCCCGCGAACATCCTCCTACGAGCAGTACTTC. Protein product: CASSPRTSSYEQYF.